These 16 T cell receptor beta chains were sequenced from one sample in a study of CD8+CD57+ T cells in acquired aplastic anemia. TCR beta VDJ combinations and CDR3 sequences were profiled from genomic DNA. MiXCR, run by TCRdb on the reads, gives a single entry per CDR3 protein. In the table there are about 210,000 distinct CDR3 sequences, 60% to 65% of which are singletons. Sample: sorted CD4+, CD8+, or CD8+CD57+ T cells (not recorded which) from PBMCs. These receptors were taken from a human donor in good health.

This clonotype has more than one count but fewer than ten. The chain employs TRBV7-3 and TRBJ1-2; 9 nucleotides match TRBD1. This CDR3 comprises 15 residues. V dropped 5 bases and J dropped 0; count of bases not matched to a gene: 4. Germline CDR1 and CDR2: SGHTA and FQGTGA. The CDR3 here is CASSPGTGTNYGYTF. In nucleotides, the CDR3 is TGTGCCAGCAGCCCCGGGACAGGGACTAACTATGGCTACACCTTC. The full variable domain, completed using reference TRBV7-3 and TRBJ1-2, is GAGVSQTPSNKVTEKGKYVELRCDPISGHTALYWYRQSLGQGPEFLIYFQGTGAADDSGLPNDRFFAVRPEGSVSTLKIQRTERGDSAVYLCASSPGTGTNYGYTFGSGTRLTVV.

The chain recombines TRBV7-9 with TRBJ2-1; TRBD2 might be the D (5 bases). The germline gives CDR1 SEHNR, CDR2 FQNEAQ (reference sequence). The CDR3 length is 16 residues. Trimming took off 5 bases at V and 0 bases at J, with 14 bases between the two ends. The CDR3 region has the DNA TGTGCCAGCAGCGCACACTTAGGGAGCTCCTACAATGAGCAGTTCTTC. The encoded protein is CASSAHLGSSYNEQFF.

V is TRBV2 and J is TRBJ2-7; D is possibly TRBD1 or TRBD2 (5 bases each). V was clipped by 4 bases and J by 3 bases, with 10 bases between them. The CDR3 runs 13 residues. Germline V gene lookup returns CDR1 SNHLY and CDR2 FYNNEI. CDR3 sequence (DNA): TGTGCCAGCAGTGGGGGGATTAACTACGAGCAGTACTTC. Translating gives CASSGGINYEQYF.

The V call is TRBV7-9, the J call TRBJ2-7, with 11 bases identical to TRBD2. This CDR3 has 14 amino acids. The germline gives CDR1 SEHNR, CDR2 FQNEAQ (reference sequence). V shed 3 bases, J shed 4 bases, and the junction held 2 bases outside the gene matches. The CDR3 protein is CASSLIAGGYEQYF. The DNA for the CDR3 is TGTGCCAGCAGCTTGATAGCGGGGGGGTACGAGCAGTACTTC.

The sample holds one count of this clonotype. The chain links TRBV7-6 to TRBJ1-2; 10 nucleotides match TRBD1. Germline lookup yields CDR1 SGHVS and CDR2 FNYEAQ. The CDR3 is made up of 17 amino acids. Trimming took 0 bases from V and 7 from J; bases not matched to a gene: 11. CDR3: CASSLAPRQGAIRGYTF. As DNA, the CDR3 is TGTGCCAGCAGCTTAGCGCCTCGACAGGGGGCGATACGTGGCTACACCTTC.

The rearrangement joins TRBV7-2 to TRBJ2-3, with D perhaps matching TRBD2 (6 bases). V was pared by 7 bases and J by 8 bases, with 22 bases between. In germline, CDR1 is SGHTA, CDR2 FQGNSA. The CDR3 runs 15 residues. CDR3 sequence: CASNWYAGMGGTQYF. The CDR3 nucleotides read TGTGCCAGCAACTGGTATGCGGGGATGGGAGGTACGCAGTATTTT. Filled out from reference TRBV7-2 and TRBJ2-3, the complete variable domain reads GAGVSQSPSNKVTEKGKDVELRCDPISGHTALYWYRQSLGQGLEFLIYFQGNSAPDKSGLPSDRFSAERTGGSVSTLTIQRTQQEDSAVYLCASNWYAGMGGTQYFGPGTRLTVL.

The chain recombines TRBV7-8 with TRBJ1-1; TRBD1 is a possible D gene (5 bases). The ends were cut back, 5 bases at V and 4 bases at J, with 20 bases in the middle. The CDR3 has 16 residues. CDR1 is SGHVS and CDR2 is FQNEAQ in the germline V gene. CDR3 amino acids: CASSAPEGGVSTEAFF. The CDR3 DNA follows: TGTGCCAGCAGCGCCCCCGAGGGAGGGGTGAGCACTGAAGCTTTCTTT.

This clonotype was picked up many times. This chain uses TRBV5-1 with TRBJ2-1, with D possibly being TRBD1 or TRBD2 (6 bases each). The V gene's germline CDR1 is SGHRS and CDR2 YFSETQ. V was shortened by 3 bases and J by 2 bases, with 12 bases between the two germline ends. The CDR3 runs to 15 residues. The CDR3 reads CASSWGAGTYNEQFF. The CDR3, as DNA: TGCGCCAGCAGCTGGGGGGCAGGGACCTACAATGAGCAGTTCTTC.

As DNA, the CDR3 is TGTGCCAGCAGCCCGGGACAGGGCGTTGGCACTGAAGCTTTCTTT. It is translated as CASSPGQGVGTEAFF. The chain joins TRBV7-3 to TRBJ1-1; TRBD1 aligns across 9 bases. Germline loops: CDR1 SGHTA, CDR2 FQGTGA. With V trimmed by 5 bases and J by 4 bases, 8 bases remained unmatched. This CDR3 comprises 15 residues.

The V and J genes are TRBV7-9 and TRBJ1-5; 9 bases line up with TRBD1. There are 16 residues in the CDR3. In germline, CDR1 is SEHNR, CDR2 FQNEAQ (reference sequence). J lost 5 bases, V lost 3 bases, and 8 bases had no gene match. In DNA, the CDR3 is TGTGCCAGCAGCTTGGAACAGGGGGCGTCCTATCAGCCCCAGCATTTT. Residues: CASSLEQGASYQPQHF.

With respect to this clonotype: Given the absence of the conserved phenylalanine or tryptophan at the CDR3 end, a read error is likely. The chain is built from TRBV11-2 and TRBJ1-6, with D uncertain. Germline V gene data show CDR1 as SGHAT and CDR2 as FQNNGV. This CDR3 contains 17 residues. CDR3 region: CASRLEHLSSYNSPLHL. The DNA of the CDR3 is TGTGCCAGCCGCTTAGAACACCTGAGCTCCTATAATTCACCCCTCCACCTT.

In the case of this clonotype: The junction shows a germline mismatch at one end, possibly a read error. The genes are TRBV12-3 or TRBV12-4 and TRBJ2-1, with D tentatively TRBD1 or TRBD2 (5 bases each). The CDR3 is made up of 11 amino acids. Here the CDR3 DNA reads TGTGCCGGCAGATTGAGGGGTGAGCAGTTCTTC. Amino acids: CAGRLRGEQFF.

The J gene is TRBJ2-1, the V gene TRBV20-1, with D perhaps matching TRBD1 or TRBD2 (6 bases each). CDR3 length: 16 residues. Germline V CDR1 and CDR2: DFQATT, SNEGSKA (reference sequence). V was pared by 0 bases and J by 5 bases, with 17 bases between. Written as DNA, the CDR3 is TGCAGTGCTAGAGATCAGGGGACTCACCTAAACAATGAGCAGTTCTTC. Protein product: CSARDQGTHLNNEQFF.

This clonotype was seen many times. Written as DNA, the CDR3 is TGCAGTGCTAGCATTAGCGGGGGCCGCTCCTACGAGCAGTACTTC. Protein sequence: CSASISGGRSYEQYF. The chain employs TRBV20-1 and TRBJ2-7; TRBD2 agrees at 9 bases. J gave up 0 bases and V 3 bases, and 6 bases lay outside the gene matches. The CDR3 has 15 residues. CDR1 DFQATT and CDR2 SNEGSKA come from the germline V gene (reference sequence).

The chain is built from TRBV2 and TRBJ1-6, with 8 nucleotides matching TRBD1. After removal of 3 bases from V and 7 bases from J, the junction contained 8 bases not matched to a gene. CDR1 is SNHLY, CDR2 FYNNEI, per germline. The CDR3 is made up of 16 amino acids. This chain's CDR3 is CASSDETGDRNSPLHF. In DNA, the CDR3 is TGTGCCAGCAGTGATGAGACAGGGGATAGAAATTCACCCCTCCACTTT.

This chain connects TRBV2 to TRBJ2-6, with TRBD2 identical over 11 bases. CDR3 length: 17 residues. V lost 6 bases and J lost 4; bases outside the gene matches: 8. Germline-derived CDR1 and CDR2 are SNHLY and FYNNEI. This chain's CDR3 is CASRGTSGLGGANVLTF. The CDR3, as DNA: TGTGCCAGCAGGGGGACTAGCGGATTGGGGGGGGCCAACGTCCTGACTTTC.